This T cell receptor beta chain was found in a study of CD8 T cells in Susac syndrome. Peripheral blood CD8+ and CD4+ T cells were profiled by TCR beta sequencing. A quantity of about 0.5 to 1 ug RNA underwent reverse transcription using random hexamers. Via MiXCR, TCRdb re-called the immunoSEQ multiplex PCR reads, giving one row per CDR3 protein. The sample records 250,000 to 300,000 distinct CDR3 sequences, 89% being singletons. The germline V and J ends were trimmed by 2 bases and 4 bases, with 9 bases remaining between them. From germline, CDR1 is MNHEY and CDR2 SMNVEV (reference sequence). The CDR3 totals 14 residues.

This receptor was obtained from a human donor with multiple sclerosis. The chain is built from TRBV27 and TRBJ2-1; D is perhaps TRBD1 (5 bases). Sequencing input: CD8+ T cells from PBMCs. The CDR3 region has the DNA TGTGCCAGCAGTTTACTAGACAGTTACAATGAGCAGTTCTTC. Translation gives CASSLLDSYNEQFF.